This T cell receptor beta chain derives from a study of blood T cell repertoires in COVID-19. Study background: Material from acute and convalescent COVID-19 was sourced from the United States, Italy and Spain. PBMCs, B-cell-depleted T cells, or T cells were the source of the cDNA or gDNA that made up the material.

This CDR3 spans 19 amino acids. The V and J ends lost 0 bases and 7 bases, in that order; junction bases with no gene match: 19. Per the authors' pipeline: From reference gene primer amplification, estimates of nucleated cell counts were derived. The data were produced by immunoSEQ multiplex PCR, yet TCRdb's version contains in-frame clones alone and is incomplete. V, J and clone size reflect that table, while D and trimming were determined from the DNA. The data contain roughly 250,000 clones, approximately 80% of them seen just once; the ten biggest clones take up 5% to 7%. Material: peripheral blood. The chain uses TRBV23-1 and TRBJ2-7; 9 bases match TRBD1. TRBV23-1 is sorted into the ORF group, with uncertain function. This sequence originates from a woman aged 55-75 years with active or convalescent COVID-19. The CDR3 reads CASSQSRACGTGSRWEQYF. The CDR3 coding sequence is TGCGCCAGCAGTCAATCAAGGGCATGTGGGACAGGGTCACGGTGGGAGCAGTACTTC.